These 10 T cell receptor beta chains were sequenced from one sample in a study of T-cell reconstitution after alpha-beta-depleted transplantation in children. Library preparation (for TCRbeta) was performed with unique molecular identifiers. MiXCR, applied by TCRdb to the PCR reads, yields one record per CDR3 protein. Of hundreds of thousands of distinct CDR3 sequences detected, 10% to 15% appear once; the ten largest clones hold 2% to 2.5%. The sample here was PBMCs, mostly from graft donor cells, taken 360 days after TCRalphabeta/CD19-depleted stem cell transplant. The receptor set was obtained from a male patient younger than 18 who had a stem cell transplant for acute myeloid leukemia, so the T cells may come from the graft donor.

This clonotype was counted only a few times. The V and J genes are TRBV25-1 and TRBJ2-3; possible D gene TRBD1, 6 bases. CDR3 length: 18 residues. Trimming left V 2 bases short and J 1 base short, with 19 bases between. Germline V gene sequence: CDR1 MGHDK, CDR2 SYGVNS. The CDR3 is CASSERGLAFPGTDTQYF. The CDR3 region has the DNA TGTGCCAGCAGTGAAAGGGGGTTAGCGTTTCCGGGCACAGATACGCAGTATTTT.

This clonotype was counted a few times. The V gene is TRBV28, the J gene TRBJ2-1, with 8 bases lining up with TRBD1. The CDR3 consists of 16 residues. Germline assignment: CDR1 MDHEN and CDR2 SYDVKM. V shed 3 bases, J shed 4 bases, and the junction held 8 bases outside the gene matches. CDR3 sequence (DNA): TGTGCCAGCAGTTTGAACCCCAGGGGGCCTTACAATGAGCAGTTCTTC. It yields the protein CASSLNPRGPYNEQFF.

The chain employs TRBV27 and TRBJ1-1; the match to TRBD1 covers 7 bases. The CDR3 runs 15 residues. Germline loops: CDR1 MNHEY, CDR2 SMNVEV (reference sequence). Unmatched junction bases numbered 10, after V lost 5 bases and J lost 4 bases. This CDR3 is CASSHQRQGPTEAFF. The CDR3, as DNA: TGTGCCAGCAGTCATCAGCGACAGGGCCCCACTGAAGCTTTCTTT.

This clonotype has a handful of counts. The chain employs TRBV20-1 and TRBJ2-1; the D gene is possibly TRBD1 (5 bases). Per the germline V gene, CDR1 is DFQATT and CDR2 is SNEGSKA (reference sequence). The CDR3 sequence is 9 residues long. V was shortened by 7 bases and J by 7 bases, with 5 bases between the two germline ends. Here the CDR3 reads CSEGNEQFF. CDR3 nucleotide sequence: TGCAGTGAGGGGAATGAGCAGTTCTTC.

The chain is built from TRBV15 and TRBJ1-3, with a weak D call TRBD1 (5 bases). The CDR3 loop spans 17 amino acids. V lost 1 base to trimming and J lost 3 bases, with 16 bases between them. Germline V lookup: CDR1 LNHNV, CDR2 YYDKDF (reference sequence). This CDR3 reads CATSRVGAANSGNTIYF. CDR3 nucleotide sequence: TGTGCCACCAGCAGAGTCGGGGCTGCGAACAGTGGAAACACCATATATTTT.

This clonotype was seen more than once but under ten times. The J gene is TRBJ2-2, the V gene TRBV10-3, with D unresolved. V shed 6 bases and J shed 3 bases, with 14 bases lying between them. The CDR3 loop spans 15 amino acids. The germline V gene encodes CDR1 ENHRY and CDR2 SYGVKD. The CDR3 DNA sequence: TGTGCCATCAGCCGAGAAGTGATTCACACCGGGGAGCTGTTTTTT. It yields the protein CAISREVIHTGELFF.

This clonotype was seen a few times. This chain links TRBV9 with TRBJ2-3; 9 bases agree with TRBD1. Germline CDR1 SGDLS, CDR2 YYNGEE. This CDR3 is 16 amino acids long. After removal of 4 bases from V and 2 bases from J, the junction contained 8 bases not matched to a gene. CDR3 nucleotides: TGTGCCAGCAGCCCGAGGGGACAGGGCTACACAGATACGCAGTATTTT. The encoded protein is CASSPRGQGYTDTQYF.

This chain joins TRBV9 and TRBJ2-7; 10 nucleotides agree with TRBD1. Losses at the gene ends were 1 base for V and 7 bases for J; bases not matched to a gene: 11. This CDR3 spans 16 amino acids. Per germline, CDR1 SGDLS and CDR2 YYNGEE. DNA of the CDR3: TGTGCCAGCAGCGTACCCCCGGGACAGGGGATGAGGGAGCAGTACTTC. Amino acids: CASSVPPGQGMREQYF.

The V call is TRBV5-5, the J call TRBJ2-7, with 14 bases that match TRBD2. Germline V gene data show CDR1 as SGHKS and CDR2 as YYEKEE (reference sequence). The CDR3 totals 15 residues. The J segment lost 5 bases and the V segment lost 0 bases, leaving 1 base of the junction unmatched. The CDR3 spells CASSLATSGRDEQYF. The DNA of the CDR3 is TGTGCCAGCAGCTTGGCGACTAGCGGGAGGGACGAGCAGTACTTC.

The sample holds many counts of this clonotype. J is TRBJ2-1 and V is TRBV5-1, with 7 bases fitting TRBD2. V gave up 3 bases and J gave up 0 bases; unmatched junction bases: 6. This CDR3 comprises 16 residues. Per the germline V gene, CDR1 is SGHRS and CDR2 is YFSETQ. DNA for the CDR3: TGCGCCAGCAGCTCAGGGACTATGAGCTCCTACAATGAGCAGTTCTTC. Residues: CASSSGTMSSYNEQFF.